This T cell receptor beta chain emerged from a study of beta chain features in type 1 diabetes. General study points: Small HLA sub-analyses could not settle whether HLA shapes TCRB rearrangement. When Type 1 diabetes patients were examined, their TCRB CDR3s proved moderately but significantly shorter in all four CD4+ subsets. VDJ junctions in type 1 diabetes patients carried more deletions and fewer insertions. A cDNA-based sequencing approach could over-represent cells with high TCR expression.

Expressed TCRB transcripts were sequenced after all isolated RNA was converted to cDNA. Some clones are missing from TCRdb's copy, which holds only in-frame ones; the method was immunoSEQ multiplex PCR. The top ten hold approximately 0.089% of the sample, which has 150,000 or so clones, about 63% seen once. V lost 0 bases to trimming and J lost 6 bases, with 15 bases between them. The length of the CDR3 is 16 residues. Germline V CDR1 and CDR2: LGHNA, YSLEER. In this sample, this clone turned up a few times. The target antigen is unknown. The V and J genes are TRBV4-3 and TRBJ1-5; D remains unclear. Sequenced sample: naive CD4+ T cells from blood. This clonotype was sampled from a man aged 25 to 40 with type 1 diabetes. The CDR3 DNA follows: TGCGCCAGCAGCCAAGAGGTGGGGAATCTGGGTCAGCCCCAGCATTTT. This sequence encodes CASSQEVGNLGQPQHF.